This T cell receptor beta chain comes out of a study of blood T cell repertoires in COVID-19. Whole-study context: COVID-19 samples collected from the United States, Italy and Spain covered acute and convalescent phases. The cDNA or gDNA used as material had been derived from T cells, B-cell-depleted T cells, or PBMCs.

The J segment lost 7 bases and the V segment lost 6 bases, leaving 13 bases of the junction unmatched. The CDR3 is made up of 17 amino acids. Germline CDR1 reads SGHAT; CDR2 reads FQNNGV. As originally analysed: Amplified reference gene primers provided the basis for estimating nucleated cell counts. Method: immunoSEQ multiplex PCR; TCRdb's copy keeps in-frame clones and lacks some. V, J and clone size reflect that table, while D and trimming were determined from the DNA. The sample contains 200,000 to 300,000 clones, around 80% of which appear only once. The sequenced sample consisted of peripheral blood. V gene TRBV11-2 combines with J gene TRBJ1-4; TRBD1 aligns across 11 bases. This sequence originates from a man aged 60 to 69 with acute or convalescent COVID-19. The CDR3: CASSSTGTGGKGEKLFF. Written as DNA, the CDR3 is TGTGCCAGCAGTTCCACCGGGACAGGGGGAAAGGGTGAAAAACTGTTTTTT.